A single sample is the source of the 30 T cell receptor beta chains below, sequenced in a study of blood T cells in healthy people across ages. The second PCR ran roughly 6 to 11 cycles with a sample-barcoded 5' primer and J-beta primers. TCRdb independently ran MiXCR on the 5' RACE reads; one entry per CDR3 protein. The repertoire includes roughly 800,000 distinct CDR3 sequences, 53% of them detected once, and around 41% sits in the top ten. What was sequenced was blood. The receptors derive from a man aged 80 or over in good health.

The CDR3 spells CSVGQPTGEQYF. The CDR3 bases are TGCAGCGTAGGACAGCCGACCGGGGAGCAGTACTTC. The chain uses TRBV29-1 and TRBJ2-7; D may be TRBD1 (6 bases). Germline CDR1 and CDR2: SQVTM and ANQGSEA. The CDR3 loop spans 12 amino acids. Trimming removed 6 bases at V and 7 bases at J, with 16 bases between.

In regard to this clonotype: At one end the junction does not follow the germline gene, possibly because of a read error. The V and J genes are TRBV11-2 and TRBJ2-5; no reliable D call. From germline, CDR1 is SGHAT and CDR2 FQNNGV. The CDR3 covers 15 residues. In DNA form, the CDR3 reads TGTGCCAGCAGCTTAAGGGTGCGGTCCCAAAAGACCCAGTACTTC. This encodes CASSLRVRSQKTQYF.

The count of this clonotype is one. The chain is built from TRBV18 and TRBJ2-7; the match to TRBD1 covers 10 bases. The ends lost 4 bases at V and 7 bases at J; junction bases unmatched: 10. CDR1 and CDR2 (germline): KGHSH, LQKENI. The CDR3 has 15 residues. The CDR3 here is CASSQDRGIAREQYF. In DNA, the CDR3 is TGTGCCAGCTCACAGGACAGGGGGATTGCGAGGGAGCAGTACTTC.

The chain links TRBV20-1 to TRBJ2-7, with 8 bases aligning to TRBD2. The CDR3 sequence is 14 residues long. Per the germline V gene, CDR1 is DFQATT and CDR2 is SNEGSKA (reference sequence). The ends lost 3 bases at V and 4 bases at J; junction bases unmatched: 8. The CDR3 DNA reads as TGCAGTGCTAGCGTCGCGGGACTAGGGTACGAGCAGTACTTC. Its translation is CSASVAGLGYEQYF.

The DNA of the CDR3 is TGCAGCGCTGGGGGGACAGGGGGAACTAACTATGGCTACACCTTC. Encoded protein: CSAGGTGGTNYGYTF. This chain links TRBV29-1 with TRBJ1-2; 11 bases fit TRBD1. The CDR3 totals 15 residues. Germline V gives CDR1 SQVTM, CDR2 ANQGSEA. The J segment lost 0 bases and the V segment lost 7 bases, leaving 7 bases of the junction unmatched.

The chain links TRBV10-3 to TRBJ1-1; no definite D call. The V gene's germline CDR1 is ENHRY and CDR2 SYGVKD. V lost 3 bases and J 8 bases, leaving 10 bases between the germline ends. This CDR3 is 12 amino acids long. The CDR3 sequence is CAISEGGFEAFF. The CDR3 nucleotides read TGTGCCATCAGTGAAGGAGGGTTCGAAGCTTTCTTT.

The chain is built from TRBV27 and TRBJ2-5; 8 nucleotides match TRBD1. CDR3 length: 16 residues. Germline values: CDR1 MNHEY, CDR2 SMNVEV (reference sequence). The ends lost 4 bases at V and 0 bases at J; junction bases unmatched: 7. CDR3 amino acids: CASSSRRGRYQETQYF. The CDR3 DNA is TGTGCCAGCAGTTCGCGCAGGGGGCGTTACCAAGAGACCCAGTACTTC.

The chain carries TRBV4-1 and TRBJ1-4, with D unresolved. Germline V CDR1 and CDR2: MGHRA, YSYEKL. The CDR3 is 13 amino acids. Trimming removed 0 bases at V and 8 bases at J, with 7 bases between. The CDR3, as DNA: TGCGCCAGCAGCCAAGACTCGGTGGAAAAACTGTTTTTT. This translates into CASSQDSVEKLFF.

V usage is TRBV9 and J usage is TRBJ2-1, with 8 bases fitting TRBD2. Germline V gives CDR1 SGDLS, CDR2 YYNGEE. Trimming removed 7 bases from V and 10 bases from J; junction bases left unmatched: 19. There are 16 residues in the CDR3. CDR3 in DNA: TGTGCCAGCGGCCGGGGAGGACGAGCGGGAGTAGGGGAGCAGTTCTTC. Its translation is CASGRGGRAGVGEQFF.

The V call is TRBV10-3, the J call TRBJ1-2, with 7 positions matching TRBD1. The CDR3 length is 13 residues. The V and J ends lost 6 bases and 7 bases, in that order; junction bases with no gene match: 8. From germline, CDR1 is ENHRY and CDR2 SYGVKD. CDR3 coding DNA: TGTGCCATCAGCTCTGACGGGACAGCTGGCTACACCTTC. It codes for CAISSDGTAGYTF.

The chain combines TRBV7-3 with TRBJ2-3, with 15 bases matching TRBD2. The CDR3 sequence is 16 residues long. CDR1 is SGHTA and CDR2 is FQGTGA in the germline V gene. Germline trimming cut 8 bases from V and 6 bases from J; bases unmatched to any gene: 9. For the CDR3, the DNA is TGTGCCAGCGGCCCCTGGACTAGCGGGAGGGGGGATACGCAGTATTTT. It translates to CASGPWTSGRGDTQYF. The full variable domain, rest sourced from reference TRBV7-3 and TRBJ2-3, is GAGVSQTPSNKVTEKGKYVELRCDPISGHTALYWYRQSLGQGPEFLIYFQGTGAADDSGLPNDRFFAVRPEGSVSTLKIQRTERGDSAVYLCASGPWTSGRGDTQYFGPGTRLTVL.

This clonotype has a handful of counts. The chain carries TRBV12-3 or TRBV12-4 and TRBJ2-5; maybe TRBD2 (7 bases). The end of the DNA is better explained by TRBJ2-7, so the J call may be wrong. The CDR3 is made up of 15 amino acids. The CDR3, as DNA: TGTGCCAGCATACAGAGGAGGGGGGGGACCTACGAGCAGTACTTC. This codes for CASIQRRGGTYEQYF.

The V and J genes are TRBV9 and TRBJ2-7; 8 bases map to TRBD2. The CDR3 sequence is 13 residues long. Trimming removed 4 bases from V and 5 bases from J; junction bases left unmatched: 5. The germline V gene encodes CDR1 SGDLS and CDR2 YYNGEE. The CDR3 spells CASSPGRGNEQYF. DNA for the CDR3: TGTGCCAGCAGCCCCGGGAGGGGGAACGAGCAGTACTTC.

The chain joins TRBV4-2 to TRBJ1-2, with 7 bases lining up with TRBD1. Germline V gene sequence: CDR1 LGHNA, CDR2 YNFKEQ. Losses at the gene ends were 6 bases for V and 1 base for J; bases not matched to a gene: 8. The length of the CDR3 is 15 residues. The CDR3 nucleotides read TGTGCCAGCAGGCACAGGGGTGGTGGTAACTATGGCTACACCTTC. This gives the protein CASRHRGGGNYGYTF.

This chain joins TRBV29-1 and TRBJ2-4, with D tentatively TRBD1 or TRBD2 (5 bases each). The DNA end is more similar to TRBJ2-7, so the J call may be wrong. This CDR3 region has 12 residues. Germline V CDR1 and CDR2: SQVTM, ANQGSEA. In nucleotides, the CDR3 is TGCAGCGTTGAAGAGGGGACCAACGAGCAGTACTTC. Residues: CSVEEGTNEQYF.

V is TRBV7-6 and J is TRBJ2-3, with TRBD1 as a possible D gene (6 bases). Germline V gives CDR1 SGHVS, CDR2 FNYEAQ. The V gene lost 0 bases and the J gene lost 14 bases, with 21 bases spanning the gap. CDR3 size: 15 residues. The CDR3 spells CASSLAGEADRYAYF. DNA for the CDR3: TGTGCCAGCAGCTTAGCGGGAGAGGCGGACAGATACGCGTATTTT.

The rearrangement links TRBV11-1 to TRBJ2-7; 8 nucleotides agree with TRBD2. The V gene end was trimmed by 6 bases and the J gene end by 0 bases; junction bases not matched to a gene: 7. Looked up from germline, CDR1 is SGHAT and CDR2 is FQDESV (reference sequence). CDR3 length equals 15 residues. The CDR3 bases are TGTGCCAGCAGTTCGAGCGGGAGACCCTCCTACGAGCAGTACTTC. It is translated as CASSSSGRPSYEQYF.

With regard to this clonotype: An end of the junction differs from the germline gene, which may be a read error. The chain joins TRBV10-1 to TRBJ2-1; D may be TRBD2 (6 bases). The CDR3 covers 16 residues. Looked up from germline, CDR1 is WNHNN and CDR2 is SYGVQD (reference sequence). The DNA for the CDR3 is TGCGTCAGCAGTGAGTCGGGCGGGACCGCCTACAATGAGCAGTTCTTC. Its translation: CVSSESGGTAYNEQFF.

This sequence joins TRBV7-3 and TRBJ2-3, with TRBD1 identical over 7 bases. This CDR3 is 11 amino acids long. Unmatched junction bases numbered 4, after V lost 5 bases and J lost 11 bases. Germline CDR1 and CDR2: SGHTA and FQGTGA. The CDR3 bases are TGTGCCAGCAGCGTCGGGACAGAGCAGTATTTT. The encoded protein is CASSVGTEQYF.

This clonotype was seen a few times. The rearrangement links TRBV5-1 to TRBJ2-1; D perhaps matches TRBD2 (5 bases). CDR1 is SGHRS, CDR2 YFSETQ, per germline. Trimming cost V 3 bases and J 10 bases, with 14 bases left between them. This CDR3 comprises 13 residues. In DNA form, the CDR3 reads TGCGCCAGCAGCTGGGGTGCGGGTCGGGAGCAGTTCTTC. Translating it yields CASSWGAGREQFF.

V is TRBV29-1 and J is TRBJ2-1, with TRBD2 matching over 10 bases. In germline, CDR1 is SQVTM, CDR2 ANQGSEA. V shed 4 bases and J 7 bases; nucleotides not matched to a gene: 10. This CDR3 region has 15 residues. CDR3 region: CSVARLAGPGNEQFF. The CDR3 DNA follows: TGCAGCGTTGCTCGACTAGCGGGCCCTGGGAATGAGCAGTTCTTC.

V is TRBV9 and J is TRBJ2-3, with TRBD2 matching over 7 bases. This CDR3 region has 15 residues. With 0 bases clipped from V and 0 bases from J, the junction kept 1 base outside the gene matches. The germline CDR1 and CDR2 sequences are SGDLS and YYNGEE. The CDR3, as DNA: TGTGCCAGCAGCGTAGAACTAGCGAGCACAGATACGCAGTATTTT. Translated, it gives CASSVELASTDTQYF. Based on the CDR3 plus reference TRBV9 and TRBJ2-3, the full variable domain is DSGVTQTPKHLITATGQRVTLRCSPRSGDLSVYWYQQSLDQGLQFLIQYYNGEERAKGNILERFSAQQFPDLHSELNLSSLELGDSALYFCASSVELASTDTQYFGPGTRLTVL.

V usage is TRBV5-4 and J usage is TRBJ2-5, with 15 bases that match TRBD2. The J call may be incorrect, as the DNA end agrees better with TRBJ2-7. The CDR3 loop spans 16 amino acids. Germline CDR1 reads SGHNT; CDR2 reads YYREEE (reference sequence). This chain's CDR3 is CASSSRTSGRAYEQYF. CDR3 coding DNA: TGTGCCAGCAGCAGCCGGACTAGCGGGAGGGCCTACGAGCAGTACTTC.

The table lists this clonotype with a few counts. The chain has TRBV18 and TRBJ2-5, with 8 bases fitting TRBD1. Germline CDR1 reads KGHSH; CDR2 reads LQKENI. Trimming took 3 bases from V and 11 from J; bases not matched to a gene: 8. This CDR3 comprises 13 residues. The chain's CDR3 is CASSPDRDSGQYF. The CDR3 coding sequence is TGTGCCAGCTCACCGGACAGGGATTCGGGGCAGTACTTC.

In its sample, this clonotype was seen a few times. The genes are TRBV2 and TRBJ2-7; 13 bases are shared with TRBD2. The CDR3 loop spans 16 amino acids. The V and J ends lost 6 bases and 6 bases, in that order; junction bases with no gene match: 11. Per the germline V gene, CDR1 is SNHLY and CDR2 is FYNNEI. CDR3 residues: CASRVPRTSGRSEQYF. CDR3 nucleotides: TGTGCCAGCAGAGTTCCCCGGACTAGCGGGAGAAGCGAGCAGTACTTC. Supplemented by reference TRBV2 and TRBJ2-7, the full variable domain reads EPEVTQTPSHQVTQMGQEVILRCVPISNHLYFYWYRQILGQKVEFLVSFYNNEISEKSEIFDDQFSVERPDGSNFTLKIRSTKLEDSAMYFCASRVPRTSGRSEQYFGPGTRLTVT.

In DNA, the CDR3 is TGTGCCAGCAGTCGGACTAGCGGAGCTACGCAGTATTTT. Its translation is CASSRTSGATQYF. V and J are TRBV12-3 or TRBV12-4 and TRBJ2-3, with 10 bases identical to TRBD2. CDR3 length: 13 amino acids. Unmatched junction bases numbered 4, after V lost 5 bases and J lost 8 bases.

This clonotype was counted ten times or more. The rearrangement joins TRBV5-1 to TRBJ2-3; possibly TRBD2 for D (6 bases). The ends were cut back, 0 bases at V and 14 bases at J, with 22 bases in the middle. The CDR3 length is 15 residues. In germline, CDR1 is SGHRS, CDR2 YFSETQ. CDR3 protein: CASSLGRERHRDAYF. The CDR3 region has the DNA TGCGCCAGCAGCTTGGGCCGGGAGAGGCACAGAGACGCGTATTTT.

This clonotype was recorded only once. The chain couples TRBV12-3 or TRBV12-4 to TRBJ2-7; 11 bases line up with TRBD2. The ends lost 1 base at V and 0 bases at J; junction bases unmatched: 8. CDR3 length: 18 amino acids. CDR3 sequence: CASSLGTSGSRNSYEQYF. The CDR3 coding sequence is TGTGCCAGCAGTTTAGGCACTAGCGGGAGTAGGAACTCCTACGAGCAGTACTTC.

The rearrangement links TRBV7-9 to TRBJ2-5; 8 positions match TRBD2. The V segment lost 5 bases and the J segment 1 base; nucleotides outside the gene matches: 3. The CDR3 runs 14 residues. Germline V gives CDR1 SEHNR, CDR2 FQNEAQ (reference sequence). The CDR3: CASSQSGSQETQYF. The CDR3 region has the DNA TGTGCCAGCAGCCAAAGCGGGAGCCAAGAGACCCAGTACTTC.

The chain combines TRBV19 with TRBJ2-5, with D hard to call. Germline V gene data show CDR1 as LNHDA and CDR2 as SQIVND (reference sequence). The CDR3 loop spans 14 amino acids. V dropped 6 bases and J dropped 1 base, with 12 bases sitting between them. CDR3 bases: TGTGCCAGTAGAGGTGGCATGACCCAAGAGACCCAGTACTTC. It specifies CASRGGMTQETQYF.